These 23 T cell receptor beta chains originate from one sample sequenced in a study of shared clonotypes between healthy human individuals (dated by TCRdb to 2019 to 2021). The library was made by the immunoSEQ multiplex PCR assay. Not all clones reach the TCRdb copy of this immuneACCESS table, which keeps in-frame sequences only. Checked studies attribute under half of the gap to unresolved V genes and leave the rest unexplained. This sample is represented by about 680,000 clones; around 73% of them were singletons. The top ten constitute around 1.7% of the sample. Sequenced material: memory CD4+ T cells sorted from blood. Sample cell subset or site, as interpreted from the label and publication: CD45RA-negative fraction. These receptors all come from a woman younger than 45 in good health.

This chain joins TRBV2 and TRBJ2-6; D call uncertain. Germline V gene data show CDR1 as SNHLY and CDR2 as FYNNEI. The CDR3 covers 16 residues. Trimming stripped 5 bases from V and 0 bases from J, with 11 bases between. The CDR3 region has the DNA TGTGCCAGCAGTCCCAGGCCGAACTCTGGGGCCAACGTCCTGACTTTC. Its translation is CASSPRPNSGANVLTF.

This clone was detected only once. The chain joins TRBV2 to TRBJ2-3; 10 positions match TRBD1. V lost 2 bases and J lost 5; bases outside the gene matches: 4. The germline V gene has CDR1 SNHLY and CDR2 FYNNEI. This CDR3 has 15 amino acids. CDR3 sequence reads: CASSERDRGRDTQYF. In nucleotides, the CDR3 is TGTGCCAGCAGTGAACGGGACAGGGGAAGAGATACGCAGTATTTT.

The chain uses TRBV10-1 and TRBJ1-1; no firm D call. The CDR3 covers 14 residues. V lost 4 bases, J lost 1 base, and 10 bases lay in between. CDR1 and CDR2 (germline): WNHNN, SYGVQD (reference sequence). CDR3 bases: TGCGCCAGCAGTGCACGCCCCGGGAACACTGAAGCTTTCTTT. Translating it yields CASSARPGNTEAFF.

The V and J genes are TRBV28 and TRBJ2-1; D may correspond to TRBD1 or TRBD2 (6 bases each). CDR1 is MDHEN and CDR2 is SYDVKM in the germline V gene. The CDR3 totals 17 residues. Trimming left V 6 bases short and J 3 bases short, with 21 bases between. CDR3 region: CASRPGAGLERYNEQFF. CDR3 DNA: TGTGCCAGCAGACCGGGGGCGGGACTCGAGCGCTACAATGAGCAGTTCTTC.

The V and J genes are TRBV5-4 and TRBJ1-4; D not certain. This CDR3 region has 12 residues. The V and J ends lost 0 bases and 10 bases respectively, with 7 bases between them. From germline, CDR1 is SGHNT and CDR2 YYREEE (reference sequence). CDR3 nucleotide sequence: TGTGCCAGCAGCTTGGAGGTTGGAAAACTGTTTTTT. Encoded protein: CASSLEVGKLFF.

V gene TRBV27 combines with J gene TRBJ2-5; 8 nucleotides align to TRBD1. CDR3 length: 15 amino acids. The germline gives CDR1 MNHEY, CDR2 SMNVEV (reference sequence). The ends lost 8 bases at V and 1 base at J; junction bases unmatched: 9. The DNA for the CDR3 is TGTGCCAGCCGGGGCAGGGGGCTTAGCCAAGAGACCCAGTACTTC. It specifies CASRGRGLSQETQYF.

The chain joins TRBV15 to TRBJ2-5; D is uncertain. The germline V gene encodes CDR1 LNHNV and CDR2 YYDKDF (reference sequence). CDR3 length: 14 residues. V lost 1 base and J lost 1, with 7 bases in between. The CDR3 loop is CATSRGKGQETQYF. The CDR3 DNA sequence: TGTGCCACCAGCAGAGGAAAGGGCCAAGAGACCCAGTACTTC.

This clone was counted a single time. The rearrangement links TRBV9 to TRBJ2-1; maybe TRBD2 (5 bases). Deletions cut 4 bases from V and 6 bases from J, with 14 bases between. Germline-derived CDR1 and CDR2 are SGDLS and YYNGEE. This CDR3 has 14 residues. The CDR3 here is CASSTQRRVNEQFF. The CDR3 DNA reads as TGTGCCAGCAGCACCCAGAGGCGGGTCAATGAGCAGTTCTTC.

This clone appeared once. The chain couples TRBV7-2 to TRBJ1-6; D is undetermined. This CDR3 has 15 residues. CDR1 and CDR2 from the germline V gene are SGHTA and FQGNSA. Trimming pared 1 base from V and 4 bases from J, leaving 8 bases between. The CDR3 DNA is TGTGCCAGCAGCTTAGGGAGGGAGTATAATTCACCCCTCCACTTT. Translating it yields CASSLGREYNSPLHF.

The chain carries TRBV5-4 and TRBJ2-2, with D maybe TRBD1 (6 bases). The germline V gene encodes CDR1 SGHNT and CDR2 YYREEE (reference sequence). Trimming removed 4 bases from V and 5 bases from J, with 9 bases in between. This CDR3 has 13 residues. Here the CDR3 DNA reads TGTGCCAGCAGCATAACAGGGACCGGGGAGCTGTTTTTT. Its translation is CASSITGTGELFF.

The chain carries TRBV28 and TRBJ2-7, with TRBD1 identical over 8 bases. The germline V gene has CDR1 MDHEN and CDR2 SYDVKM. The V gene end was trimmed by 6 bases and the J gene end by 2 bases; junction bases not matched to a gene: 9. The length of the CDR3 is 15 residues. The CDR3 DNA is TGTGCCAGCAGAGAGTTACAGGGGGGCGCCTACGAGCAGTACTTC. This gives the protein CASRELQGGAYEQYF.

V and J are TRBV29-1 and TRBJ2-7, with D hard to call. CDR1 and CDR2 from the germline V gene are SQVTM and ANQGSEA. CDR3 length equals 11 residues. The V end was cut by 4 bases, the J end by 5 bases, with 9 bases between. CDR3 region: CSVASSHEQYF. Here the CDR3 DNA reads TGCAGCGTTGCGAGTTCCCACGAGCAGTACTTC.

V is TRBV5-1 and J is TRBJ1-4; D is perhaps TRBD1 (5 bases). CDR1 is SGHRS, CDR2 YFSETQ, per germline. Trimming took 4 bases from V and 4 from J, leaving 14 bases between them. The CDR3 extends over 15 amino acids. DNA of the CDR3: TGCGCCAGCAGCCCCGACAGAACCTTTAATGAAAAACTGTTTTTT. This translates into CASSPDRTFNEKLFF.

This clone has only a few counts. The chain carries TRBV6-1 and TRBJ2-2; D is unclear. V lost 6 bases to trimming and J lost 0 bases, with 8 bases between them. The germline gives CDR1 MNHNS, CDR2 SASEGT. The length of the CDR3 is 14 residues. CDR3 amino acids: CASSINANTGELFF. The CDR3 DNA sequence: TGTGCCAGCAGCATAAACGCGAACACCGGGGAGCTGTTTTTT.

This clone appeared once. The gene calls are TRBV19 and TRBJ2-1; possible D gene TRBD1, 6 bases. CDR1 is LNHDA, CDR2 SQIVND, per germline (reference sequence). The V end was cut by 3 bases, the J end by 9 bases, with 9 bases between. The CDR3 is 12 amino acids. The CDR3 sequence is CASSIGGIEQFF. The CDR3 coding sequence is TGTGCCAGTAGTATTGGGGGCATTGAGCAGTTCTTC.

This rearrangement joins TRBV5-1 to TRBJ2-3; 13 bases map to TRBD2. The germline V gene encodes CDR1 SGHRS and CDR2 YFSETQ. The CDR3 length is 17 residues. Germline trimming cut 2 bases from V and 3 bases from J; bases unmatched to any gene: 6. The CDR3 coding sequence is TGCGCCAGCAGCTTACGGACTAGCGGGGGTATAACAGATACGCAGTATTTT. Residues: CASSLRTSGGITDTQYF.

The V gene is TRBV29-1, the J gene TRBJ2-1; 14 positions match TRBD2. This CDR3 comprises 15 residues. Germline lookup yields CDR1 SQVTM and CDR2 ANQGSEA. Unmatched junction bases numbered 4, after V lost 4 bases and J lost 5 bases. CDR3 loop: CSVGPGLAGDNEQFF. DNA for the CDR3: TGCAGCGTTGGACCGGGACTAGCGGGGGACAATGAGCAGTTCTTC.

V and J are TRBV6-4 and TRBJ2-7; 9 bases fit TRBD2. The CDR3 extends over 19 amino acids. Germline V gene lookup returns CDR1 MRHNA and CDR2 SNTAGT. J gave up 3 bases and V 0 bases, and 15 bases lay outside the gene matches. The CDR3 loop is CASSDSILREGPPDYEQYF. The CDR3 bases are TGTGCCAGCAGTGACTCGATACTGCGGGAGGGCCCCCCAGACTACGAGCAGTACTTC.

V gene TRBV18 combines with J gene TRBJ1-1; no reliable D call. This CDR3 has 11 residues. V was pared by 4 bases and J by 4 bases, with 4 bases between. Per germline, CDR1 KGHSH and CDR2 LQKENI. The CDR3, as DNA: TGTGCCAGCTCACAGGGCACTGAAGCTTTCTTT. It codes for CASSQGTEAFF.

This rearrangement joins TRBV11-1 to TRBJ2-7; TRBD2 might be the D (6 bases). In germline, CDR1 is SGHAT, CDR2 FQDESV (reference sequence). Trimming cost V 5 bases and J 0 bases, with 14 bases left between them. The CDR3 length is 15 residues. The DNA of the CDR3 is TGTGCCAGCAGCCGACCGGGAGTGAGCTCCTACGAGCAGTACTTC. Amino acids: CASSRPGVSSYEQYF.

The chain recombines TRBV7-9 with TRBJ2-3; 10 bases agree with TRBD2. Germline CDR1 SEHNR, CDR2 FQNEAQ (reference sequence). J gave up 13 bases and V 4 bases, and 5 bases lay outside the gene matches. The CDR3 covers 12 residues. CDR3: CASSSSGRSEYF. The CDR3 DNA reads TGTGCCAGCAGCTCTAGCGGGAGATCCGAGTATTTT.

V usage is TRBV18 and J usage is TRBJ1-1; D gene unclear. This CDR3 has 13 residues. CDR1 is KGHSH and CDR2 is LQKENI in the germline V gene. Trimming left V 4 bases short and J 2 bases short, with 8 bases between. CDR3 DNA: TGTGCCAGCTCACACGGAGACAACACTGAAGCTTTCTTT. It translates to CASSHGDNTEAFF.

This sequence joins TRBV9 and TRBJ1-2, with 9 nucleotides matching TRBD1. V lost 7 bases to trimming and J lost 0 bases; unmatched junction nucleotides: 4. CDR3 size: 14 residues. Per germline, CDR1 SGDLS and CDR2 YYNGEE. CDR3 sequence: CASSRQGANYGYTF. The CDR3, as DNA: TGTGCCAGCTCACGACAGGGGGCTAACTATGGCTACACCTTC.